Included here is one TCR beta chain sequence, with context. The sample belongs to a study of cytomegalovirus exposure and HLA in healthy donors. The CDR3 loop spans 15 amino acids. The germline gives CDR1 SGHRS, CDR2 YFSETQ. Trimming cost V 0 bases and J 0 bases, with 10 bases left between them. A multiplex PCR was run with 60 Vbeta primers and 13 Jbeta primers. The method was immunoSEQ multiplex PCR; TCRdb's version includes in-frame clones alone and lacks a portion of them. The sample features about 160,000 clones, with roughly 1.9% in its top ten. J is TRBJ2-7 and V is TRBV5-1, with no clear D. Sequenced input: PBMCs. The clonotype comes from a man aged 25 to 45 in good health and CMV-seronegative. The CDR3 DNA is TGCGCCAGCAGCTTGGACTCGCGAAGCTCCTACGAGCAGTACTTC. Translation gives CASSLDSRSSYEQYF.